The clone carrying this T cell receptor beta chain was seen a single time. Its antigen is unknown. The table came from immunoSEQ multiplex PCR; TCRdb's copy has only in-frame clones and leaves some out. The sample comprises 140,000 to 150,000 clones, around 90% of which are singletons, and about 1.3% rests with the top ten. This sample stems from a study of T cell responses to AZD1222 COVID-19 vaccine. Points from the study as a whole: It was only a handful of AZD1222 recipients who were seropositive at baseline. Among the donors, most were white British and more were female, and clonal diversity was possibly underestimated.

V gave up 2 bases and J gave up 6 bases, with 11 bases separating them. Germline V gene lookup returns CDR1 SGHVS and CDR2 FQNEAQ. The CDR3 consists of 14 residues. This specimen consisted of peripheral blood, obtained on day 0 of AZD1222 vaccination. V and J are TRBV7-8 and TRBJ1-5; D may be TRBD1 (5 bases). This clonotype originated in an adult in good health. The CDR3 region has the DNA TGTGCCAGCAGCTTACAGGGAGGGAGTCAGCCCCAGCATTTT. This codes for CASSLQGGSQPQHF. The whole variable domain, filled in from reference TRBV7-8 and TRBJ1-5, reads GAGVSQSPRYKVAKRGQDVALRCDPISGHVSLFWYQQALGQGPEFLTYFQNEAQLDKSGLPSDRFFAERPEGSVSTLKIQRTQQEDSAVYLCASSLQGGSQPQHFGDGTRLSIL.